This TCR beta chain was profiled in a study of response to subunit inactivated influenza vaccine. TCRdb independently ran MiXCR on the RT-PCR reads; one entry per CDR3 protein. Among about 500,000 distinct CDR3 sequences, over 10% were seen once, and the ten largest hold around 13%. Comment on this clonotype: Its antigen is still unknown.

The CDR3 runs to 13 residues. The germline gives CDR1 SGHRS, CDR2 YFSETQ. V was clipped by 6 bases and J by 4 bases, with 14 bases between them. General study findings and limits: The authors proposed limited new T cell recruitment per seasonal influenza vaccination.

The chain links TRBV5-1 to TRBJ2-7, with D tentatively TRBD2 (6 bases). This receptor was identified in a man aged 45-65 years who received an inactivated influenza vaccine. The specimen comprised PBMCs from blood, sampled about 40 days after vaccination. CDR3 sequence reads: CASNNDRGYEQYF. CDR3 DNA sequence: TGCGCCAGCAACAATGATCGGGGGTACGAGCAGTACTTC.